One sample yielded the 23 T cell receptor beta chains listed below, sequenced in a study of T cell repertoires in cytomegalovirus infection. For these receptors, no antigen is known. MiXCR, run by TCRdb on the reads, gives a single entry per CDR3 protein. The sample gives 900,000 to 950,000 distinct CDR3 sequences, approximately 30% of which show up once; around 15% is in the top ten. Material: cultured CD8+ T cells from PBMCs, obtained from culture after CMV antigen stimulation. The receptors shown here come from a human donor in good health (CMV status not recorded). Some clones in this sample may be carry-over from other donors' samples.

The genes are TRBV23-1 and TRBJ2-1; the D gene is possibly TRBD1 (5 bases). TRBV23-1 is labeled an ORF, and its function is uncertain. The CDR3 runs to 17 residues. Trimming left V 3 bases short and J 0 bases short, with 15 bases between. CDR3 protein: CASSQIRTRSSYNEQFF. The CDR3 DNA follows: TGCGCCAGCAGTCAGATTAGGACAAGGAGCTCCTACAATGAGCAGTTCTTC.

This chain links TRBV5-1 with TRBJ2-7; D remains ambiguous. The germline V and J ends were trimmed by 0 bases and 2 bases, with 9 bases remaining between them. This CDR3 is 14 amino acids long. Germline values: CDR1 SGHRS, CDR2 YFSETQ. CDR3 in amino acids: CASSLGTLPYEQYF. In DNA form, the CDR3 reads TGCGCCAGCAGCTTGGGTACACTCCCCTACGAGCAGTACTTC.

The rearrangement links TRBV2 to TRBJ1-1; unclear D gene. The V gene's germline CDR1 is SNHLY and CDR2 FYNNEI. The CDR3 totals 12 residues. Trimming pared 9 bases from V and 1 base from J, leaving 9 bases between. The CDR3 reads CASDLGNTEAFF. CDR3 nucleotide sequence: TGTGCCAGTGACCTGGGGAACACTGAAGCTTTCTTT.

This chain connects TRBV15 to TRBJ1-2, with D perhaps TRBD1 (5 bases). V dropped 7 bases and J dropped 4 bases, with 16 bases sitting between them. This CDR3 spans 14 amino acids. The germline gives CDR1 LNHNV, CDR2 YYDKDF (reference sequence). DNA for the CDR3: TGTGCCACCACCCCCTCCGGGACTGCCTATGGCTACACCTTC. Translated: CATTPSGTAYGYTF.

This clonotype occurred a few times. This chain joins TRBV5-4 and TRBJ2-7, with D perhaps TRBD2 (6 bases). The length of the CDR3 is 13 residues. Per the germline V gene, CDR1 is SGHNT and CDR2 is YYREEE (reference sequence). V was pared by 3 bases and J by 4 bases, with 11 bases between. The DNA of the CDR3 is TGTGCCAGCAGCTCGACGGAGGGGTACGAGCAGTACGTC. It specifies CASSSTEGYEQYV.

This clonotype appeared a few times. The chain couples TRBV6-1 to TRBJ2-7; unclear D gene. CDR3 length equals 14 residues. Trimming removed 6 bases at V and 4 bases at J, with 16 bases between. Germline assignment: CDR1 MNHNS and CDR2 SASEGT. The CDR3 bases are TGTGCCAGCAGCGAAAGGGTTTTAATTTACGAGCAGTACTTC. The encoded protein is CASSERVLIYEQYF.

This clonotype was observed a few times. The chain couples TRBV2 to TRBJ2-1, with TRBD2 matching over 8 bases. After removal of 3 bases from V and 3 bases from J, the junction contained 4 bases not matched to a gene. The CDR3 has 15 amino acids. Germline V gives CDR1 SNHLY, CDR2 FYNNEI. The DNA for the CDR3 is TGTGCCAGCAGTGATATTGGGACTAGCTACAATGAGCAGTTCTTC. Amino acid sequence: CASSDIGTSYNEQFF.

This clonotype occurred many times. The J gene is TRBJ2-5, the V gene TRBV7-2; 11 bases are a match to TRBD2. V shed 4 bases and J 6 bases; nucleotides not matched to a gene: 1. The CDR3 is 13 residues long. Germline CDR1 and CDR2: SGHTA and FQGNSA. Written as DNA, the CDR3 is TGTGCCAGCAGCTCTAGCGGGGGGAAGACCCAGTACTTC. Its protein is CASSSSGGKTQYF.

The genes are TRBV27 and TRBJ2-1, with TRBD2 identical over 7 bases. Germline CDR1 is MNHEY and CDR2 is SMNVEV (reference sequence). The length of the CDR3 is 16 residues. The trim removed 0 bases at V and 6 bases at J, leaving 8 bases unmatched. Here the CDR3 DNA reads TGTGCCAGCAGTTTATCGGGTCCGGGGGGAGGCAATGAGCAGTTCTTC. Protein product: CASSLSGPGGGNEQFF.

This chain joins TRBV4-1 and TRBJ2-7, with 7 bases matching TRBD1. From germline, CDR1 is MGHRA and CDR2 YSYEKL. Trimming at V came to 4 bases and at J to 2 bases, leaving 5 bases not matched to a gene. The CDR3 totals 14 residues. CDR3 region: CASSLSTGTYEQYF. CDR3 DNA: TGCGCCAGCAGCCTATCGACAGGGACCTACGAGCAGTACTTC.

This chain links TRBV27 with TRBJ2-1; D may be TRBD2 (6 bases). The CDR3 extends over 15 amino acids. Germline CDR1 and CDR2: MNHEY and SMNVEV (reference sequence). V was clipped by 0 bases and J by 6 bases, with 12 bases between them. The CDR3: CASSLSPGVTNEQFF. The CDR3 nucleotides read TGTGCCAGCAGTTTATCCCCGGGGGTTACCAATGAGCAGTTCTTC.

Many counts were recorded for this clonotype. The chain uses TRBV7-6 and TRBJ1-1, with D unclear. CDR1 and CDR2 (germline): SGHVS, FNYEAQ. Trimming left V 5 bases short and J 0 bases short, with 4 bases between. The CDR3 is 12 residues long. Written as DNA, the CDR3 is TGTGCCAGCAGCGGAGTGAACACTGAAGCTTTCTTT. Amino acids: CASSGVNTEAFF. Combining the CDR3 with reference TRBV7-6 and TRBJ1-1 gives the whole variable domain GAGVSQSPRYKVTKRGQDVALRCDPISGHVSLYWYRQALGQGPEFLTYFNYEAQQDKSGLPNDRFSAERPEGSISTLTIQRTEQRDSAMYRCASSGVNTEAFFGQGTRLTVV.

This chain joins TRBV6-5 and TRBJ2-2, with 7 bases identical to TRBD1. V shed 2 bases and J 6 bases; nucleotides not matched to a gene: 3. The length of the CDR3 is 14 residues. Germline V gene lookup returns CDR1 MNHEY and CDR2 SVGAGI. CDR3 coding DNA: TGTGCCAGCAGTTACGGACAGGAGGCCGGGGAGCTGTTTTTT. It yields the protein CASSYGQEAGELFF.

V gene TRBV20-1 combines with J gene TRBJ2-3; 8 bases agree with TRBD2. The V and J ends lost 3 bases and 2 bases, in that order; junction bases with no gene match: 7. The germline V gene has CDR1 DFQATT and CDR2 SNEGSKA (reference sequence). CDR3 length: 15 amino acids. DNA for the CDR3: TGCAGTGCTAGTTATGCTAGCGGGTACACAGATACGCAGTATTTT. This encodes CSASYASGYTDTQYF.

This sequence joins TRBV27 and TRBJ2-3, with 12 positions matching TRBD2. Germline CDR1 MNHEY, CDR2 SMNVEV (reference sequence). This CDR3 has 17 amino acids. Trimming cost V 3 bases and J 1 base; bases outside gene matches: 5. The CDR3: CASSFVRTSGGTDTQYF. The CDR3 nucleotides read TGTGCCAGCAGTTTTGTCCGGACTAGCGGGGGCACAGATACGCAGTATTTT.

There are many counts of this clonotype. The CDR3 DNA follows: TGTGCCAGCAGCTTCGGGGGGACAGGGGAAGAGACCCAGTACTTC. Its translation: CASSFGGTGEETQYF. The J gene is TRBJ2-5, the V gene TRBV7-9, with 10 bases identical to TRBD1. This CDR3 has 15 amino acids. Germline CDR1 and CDR2: SEHNR and FQNEAQ (reference sequence). After removal of 3 bases from V and 3 bases from J, the junction contained 4 bases not matched to a gene.

Many counts were recorded for this clonotype. The chain has TRBV7-8 and TRBJ1-5; D unclear. Germline V lookup: CDR1 SGHVS, CDR2 FQNEAQ. The CDR3 runs to 17 residues. V gave up 6 bases and J gave up 0 bases, with 18 bases separating them. The DNA for the CDR3 is TGTGCCAGCAGTGAACCGGACGGAATTTATAGCAATCAGCCCCAGCATTTT. Protein: CASSEPDGIYSNQPQHF.

This chain joins TRBV4-1 and TRBJ2-3, with D possibly TRBD1 on 6 matching bases. Germline V CDR1 and CDR2: MGHRA, YSYEKL. The CDR3 is made up of 19 amino acids. V was cut by 0 bases and J by 2 bases, with 21 bases left in between. CDR3 protein: CASSQDIGYQGSPTDTQYF. DNA for the CDR3: TGCGCCAGCAGCCAAGATATAGGGTACCAGGGGAGCCCCACAGATACGCAGTATTTT.

The chain recombines TRBV5-4 with TRBJ1-1, with TRBD1 matching 9 bases. V was pared by 7 bases and J by 7 bases, with 14 bases of the junction left unmatched. CDR1 is SGHNT, CDR2 YYREEE, per germline (reference sequence). The CDR3 covers 15 residues. The DNA of the CDR3 is TGTGCCAGCTGGGGACCCGGGACAGGGAAGATTGAAGCTTTCTTT. Amino acid sequence: CASWGPGTGKIEAFF.

The chain employs TRBV28 and TRBJ1-6, with 10 positions matching TRBD1. The CDR3 extends over 15 amino acids. Unmatched junction bases numbered 5, after V lost 3 bases and J lost 9 bases. The germline V gene has CDR1 MDHEN and CDR2 SYDVKM. This CDR3 reads CASSFKGQGFSPLHF. The CDR3 nucleotides read TGTGCCAGCAGTTTTAAGGGACAGGGGTTTTCACCCCTCCACTTT. Variable domain in full (rest from reference TRBV28 and TRBJ1-6): DVKVTQSSRYLVKRTGEKVFLECVQDMDHENMFWYRQDPGLGLRLIYFSYDVKMKEKGDIPEGYSVSREKKERFSLILESASTNQTSMYLCASSFKGQGFSPLHFGNGTRLTVT.

The V call is TRBV27, the J call TRBJ1-1; D remains unclear. CDR1 is MNHEY and CDR2 is SMNVEV in the germline V gene (reference sequence). There are 14 residues in the CDR3. V was shortened by 5 bases and J by 5 bases, with 15 bases between the two germline ends. As DNA, the CDR3 is TGTGCCAGCAGTCCCGGGATCTGGCGGACTGAAGCTTTCTTT. Protein: CASSPGIWRTEAFF.

This clonotype showed up just a few times. The chain combines TRBV11-3 with TRBJ2-6, with D hard to call. Germline V gene lookup returns CDR1 SGHNT and CDR2 YENEEA. The CDR3 spans 16 residues. V lost 5 bases and J lost 2, with 13 bases in between. This CDR3 is CASSPRWGAGANVLTF. The CDR3 bases are TGTGCCAGCAGCCCCCGGTGGGGTGCTGGGGCCAACGTCCTGACTTTC.

This clonotype was observed many times. The chain recombines TRBV5-5 with TRBJ2-2; TRBD1 agrees at 8 bases. V was pared by 3 bases and J by 6 bases, with 16 bases of the junction left unmatched. Germline assignment: CDR1 SGHKS and CDR2 YYEKEE (reference sequence). The CDR3 contains 18 residues. CDR3 DNA sequence: TGTGCCAGCAGCTCGGGACCGGAGACAGGGGAATGGGCCGGGGAGCTGTTTTTT. The encoded protein is CASSSGPETGEWAGELFF.